Reported below is one T cell receptor (beta chain). It lacks a known antigen. No base quality information exists; no much larger clone differs at one position. One collaborating source in Seattle enrolled patients during active infection and followed them longitudinally through the course of disease. Collaborating institutions collected whole blood in K2EDTA tubes following their own protocols. For TCRbeta analysis, collaborators shipped samples as frozen whole blood, isolated PBMCs, or DNA extracted from either of those sample types. This sample was included in a study of blood T cell repertoires in COVID-19 (dated by TCRdb to the early 2020s). In the study overall: Samples from collaborators originated in the United States, Italy and Spain and spanned both the acute and convalescent phases of COVID-19. The repertoires were made available in a free public database intended to serve as a resource for research on the immune response to SARS-CoV-2. The material from the prospective study consisted of cDNA or gDNA derived from T cells, B-cell-depleted T cells, or PBMCs. A de-identified subject ID, COVID-19 status, age in years and sex were almost always included in the sample metadata. Samples were obtained from the ongoing ImmuneRACE study (first 160 participants) and from about 1,300 subjects provided by 6 global collaborators. Where available, HLA class I and class II types were obtained from metadata supplied by the sample provider rather than from assay-based typing. Subjects who had been exposed to COVID-19, were actively infected with it, or had recovered from it provided the deeply sampled blood TCRbeta repertoires that made up the dataset.

Overall study results and their limits: Clinical and demographic metadata were provided uncurated, with the amount varying by source and participant.

The immunoSEQ Assay, a bias-controlled multiplex PCR, was used to amplify TCRbeta CDR3 regions from genomic DNA. Processing in the source paper ran as follows. The number of nucleated cells in each sample was estimated from the amplification of reference gene primers within the assay. To quantify the absolute abundance of each unique TCRbeta CDR3 rearrangement, sequence reads were collapsed and filtered. For each sample, productive Simpson clonality was calculated by taking the square root of Simpson's diversity index across productive rearrangements. Entries here come from immuneACCESS through TCRdb and include only in-frame sequences with V and J called. Some clones fail to appear in such tables; in the studies checked, an unresolved V gene covers under half of the shortfall, and the cause of the remainder is unknown. That table is the source of V, J and clone size, and D and trimming were worked out from the DNA. Across this sample there are fewer than 300,000 clones, with roughly 84% seen only once. The leading ten clones occupy less than 20% of the sample.

Including the terminal cysteine and phenylalanine, the CDR3 comprises 16 residues. Kept here is only the CDR3 DNA, which spans 48 bases and is read in frame from base 1. The sequenced sample consisted of peripheral blood. The rearranged chain carries TRBV21-1 and TRBJ2-3; the table's D call TRBD2 went unverified against the DNA. TRBV21-1 is listed as a pseudogene. The TCR comes from a person aged 70 to 85 with COVID-19, enrolled during active disease. The CDR3 loop reads CASTPRGGASTDTQYF. The sequenced DNA is TGTGCCAGCACCCCCCGGGGGGGAGCTAGCACAGATACGCAGTATTTT.